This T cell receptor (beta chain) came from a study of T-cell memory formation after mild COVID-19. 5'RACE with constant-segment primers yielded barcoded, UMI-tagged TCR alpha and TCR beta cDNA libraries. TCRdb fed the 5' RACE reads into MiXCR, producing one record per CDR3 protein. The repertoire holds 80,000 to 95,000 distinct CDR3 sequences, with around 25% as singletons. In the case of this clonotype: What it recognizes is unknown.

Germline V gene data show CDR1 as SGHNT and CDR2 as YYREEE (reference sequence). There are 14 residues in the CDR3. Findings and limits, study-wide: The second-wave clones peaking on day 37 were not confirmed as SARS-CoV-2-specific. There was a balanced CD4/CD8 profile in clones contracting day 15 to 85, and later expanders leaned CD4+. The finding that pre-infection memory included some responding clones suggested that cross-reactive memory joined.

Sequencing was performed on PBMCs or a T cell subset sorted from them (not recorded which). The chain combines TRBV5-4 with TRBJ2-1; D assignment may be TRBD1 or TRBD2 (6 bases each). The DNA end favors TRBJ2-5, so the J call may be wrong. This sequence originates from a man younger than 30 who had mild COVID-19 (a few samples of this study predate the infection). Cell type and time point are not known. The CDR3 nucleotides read TGTGCCAGCAGCCCCCCCGGGGGCCGGGAGACCCAGTACTTC. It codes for CASSPPGGRETQYF.